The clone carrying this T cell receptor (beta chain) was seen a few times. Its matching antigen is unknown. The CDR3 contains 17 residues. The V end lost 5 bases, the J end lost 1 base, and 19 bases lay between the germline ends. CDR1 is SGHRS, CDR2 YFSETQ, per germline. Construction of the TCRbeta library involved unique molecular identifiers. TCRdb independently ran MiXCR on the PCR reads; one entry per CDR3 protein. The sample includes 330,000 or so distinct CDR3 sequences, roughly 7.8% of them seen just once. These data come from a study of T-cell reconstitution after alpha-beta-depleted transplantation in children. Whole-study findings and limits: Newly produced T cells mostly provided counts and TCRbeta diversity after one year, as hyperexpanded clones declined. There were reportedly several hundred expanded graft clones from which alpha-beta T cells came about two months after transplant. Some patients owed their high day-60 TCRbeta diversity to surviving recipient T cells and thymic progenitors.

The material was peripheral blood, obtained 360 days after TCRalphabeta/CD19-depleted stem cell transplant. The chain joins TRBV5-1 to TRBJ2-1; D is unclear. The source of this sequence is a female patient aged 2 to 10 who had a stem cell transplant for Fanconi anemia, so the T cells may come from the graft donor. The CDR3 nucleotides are TGCGCCAGCAGTTTAGCCCCAATTCTAGGGTCCTACAATGAGCAGTTCTTC. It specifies CASSLAPILGSYNEQFF.